The clone carrying this T cell receptor (beta chain) appeared once. This same CDR3 is encoded by further DNA sequences in the sample. The source of the sample is a study of blood T cell repertoires in COVID-19. Study background: The origin of the acute and convalescent COVID-19 samples was the United States, Italy and Spain.

Assay used: immunoSEQ multiplex PCR; TCRdb lists only in-frame clones, some missing. The sample shows some 250,000 clones, around four fifths of them seen only once. The clonotype originates from an elderly man with acute or convalescent COVID-19. Source material: peripheral blood.

CDR3 nucleotides: TGCGCCAGCAGCCCGGGACAGGGGGCTTACGAGCAGTACTTC. Its translation is CASSPGQGAYEQYF. The chain is built from TRBV5-1 and TRBJ2-7; 12 nucleotides match TRBD1. Per germline, CDR1 SGHRS and CDR2 YFSETQ. V gave up 4 bases and J gave up 4 bases; unmatched junction bases: 3. This CDR3 has 14 amino acids.